The 28 T cell receptor beta chains presented below share a single source sample, sequenced in a study of T cells in Graves' hyperthyroidism and ophthalmopathy. Amplified regions were TCR beta CDR3 sequences from RNA transcripts. In the first-round RT-PCR of the TCR CDR3, the HTBI primer set was used. From the multiplex PCR reads, TCRdb called clonotypes with MiXCR, one entry per CDR3 protein. Of 300,000 to 350,000 distinct CDR3 sequences detected, about 15% appear once; the ten largest clones hold roughly 33%. Sequencing was carried out using blood. The receptors here all came from a man under 40 with Graves' hyperthyroidism.

This clonotype was found a few times. As DNA, the CDR3 is TGTGCCAGTAAGAGAGGGCCTACTACCGGGGAGCTGTTTTTT. Translation gives CASKRGPTTGELFF. The chain joins TRBV19 to TRBJ2-2; a possible D gene is TRBD2 (5 bases). Germline CDR1 is LNHDA and CDR2 is SQIVND (reference sequence). The V gene lost 7 bases and the J gene lost 5 bases, with 14 bases spanning the gap. CDR3 length: 14 residues.

The chain uses TRBV2 and TRBJ1-3, with 7 positions matching TRBD1. The V gene end was trimmed by 7 bases and the J gene end by 2 bases; junction bases not matched to a gene: 8. The CDR3 is made up of 15 amino acids. Germline V lookup: CDR1 SNHLY, CDR2 FYNNEI. CDR3 in DNA: TGTGCCAGCACGACAGGGCTGGCGGCTGGAAACACCATATATTTT. Translated, it gives CASTTGLAAGNTIYF.

There are many counts of this clonotype. The chain joins TRBV18 to TRBJ2-5, with a tentative D call TRBD2 (5 bases). The V and J ends lost 2 bases and 5 bases respectively, with 15 bases between them. Germline CDR1 and CDR2: KGHSH and LQKENI. CDR3 length equals 15 residues. The CDR3 sequence: CASSPSPRVLETQYF. CDR3 coding DNA: TGTGCCAGCTCACCATCCCCGAGGGTTTTGGAGACCCAGTACTTC.

This clonotype was seen many times. This chain uses TRBV3-1 with TRBJ1-1; 10 bases are shared with TRBD1. V was clipped by 4 bases and J by 5 bases; unmatched bases: 10. CDR1 LGHDT and CDR2 YNNKEL come from the germline V gene (reference sequence). The CDR3 sequence is 16 residues long. CDR3 nucleotides: TGTGCCAGCAGCCGCCCGGGGGGGACAGGGGAGACTGAAGCTTTCTTT. Amino acid sequence: CASSRPGGTGETEAFF.

About this clonotype: A much larger clone is a single base away; this may be a read error. The CDR3 region has the DNA TGCGCCGGCAGCTTGGGACTACAGAACACTGAAGCTTTCTTT. As protein: CAGSLGLQNTEAFF. The rearrangement joins TRBV5-1 to TRBJ1-1; D is possibly TRBD1 (5 bases). Per germline, CDR1 SGHRS and CDR2 YFSETQ. This CDR3 contains 14 residues. Combining the CDR3 with reference TRBV5-1 and TRBJ1-1 gives the whole variable domain KAGVTQTPRYLIKTRGQQVTLSCSPISGHRSVSWYQQTPGQGLQFLFEYFSETQRNKGNFPGRFSGRQFSNSRSEMNVSTLELGDSALYLCAGSLGLQNTEAFFGQGTRLTVV.

At least ten counts were recorded for this clonotype. The V and J genes are TRBV12-3 or TRBV12-4 and TRBJ1-4; TRBD1 matches at 8 bases. J was trimmed by 7 bases and V by 5 bases; bases with no gene match: 3. The CDR3 runs to 13 residues. CDR3 region: CASSPGTGEKLFF. CDR3 nucleotides: TGTGCCAGCAGTCCCGGGACAGGTGAAAAACTGTTTTTT.

Comments on this clonotype: This may be a read error: a much more frequent sequence differs by one nucleotide. This chain uses TRBV11-3 with TRBJ2-1, with a tentative D call TRBD1 (7 bases). The CDR3 spans 16 residues. Trimming removed 3 bases at V and 4 bases at J, with 16 bases between. Germline CDR1 SGHNT, CDR2 YENEEA. CDR3 DNA sequence: TGTGCCAGCAGCTTTGTCGGGCAGGGGGGTTACAATGAGCAGTTCTTC. Translated: CASSFVGQGGYNEQFF.

This clonotype was seen a few times. This chain joins TRBV20-1 and TRBJ2-5; 7 bases map to TRBD2. The CDR3 runs to 14 residues. Trimming removed 2 bases from V and 5 bases from J; junction bases left unmatched: 8. CDR1 and CDR2 from the germline V gene are DFQATT and SNEGSKA (reference sequence). The CDR3 sequence: CSARIAGDLETQYF. The CDR3 bases are TGCAGTGCTAGAATTGCGGGGGACTTGGAGACCCAGTACTTC.

The V gene is TRBV5-6, the J gene TRBJ2-1; D is unresolved. In germline, CDR1 is SGHDT, CDR2 YYEEEE. The CDR3 has 14 amino acids. The V and J ends lost 0 bases and 5 bases respectively, with 9 bases between them. CDR3 DNA sequence: TGTGCCAGCAGCTTGGTCTCCCAGGACAATGAGCAGTTCTTC. Protein: CASSLVSQDNEQFF.

In this sample, this clonotype turned up many times. V and J are TRBV13 and TRBJ1-5; D gene unclear. V dropped 2 bases and J dropped 5 bases, with 7 bases sitting between them. The CDR3 contains 13 residues. Germline CDR1 reads PRHDT; CDR2 reads FYEKMQ (reference sequence). The CDR3 DNA reads TGTGCCAGCAGCTTAAAGTGGGATCAGCCCCAGCATTTT. Protein: CASSLKWDQPQHF.

This clonotype was seen many times. The gene calls are TRBV24-1 and TRBJ2-1, with 9 bases aligning to TRBD1. Trimming took 4 bases from V and 7 from J; bases not matched to a gene: 7. This CDR3 has 15 amino acids. Germline loops: CDR1 KGHDR, CDR2 SFDVKD. The CDR3 bases are TGTGCCACCAGTGAAGGGACAGGGTCATTGAATGAGCAGTTCTTC. It encodes CATSEGTGSLNEQFF.

This clonotype was seen many times. The chain joins TRBV30 to TRBJ2-5, with 13 bases fitting TRBD2. The germline gives CDR1 GTSNPN, CDR2 SVGIG (reference sequence). V gave up 1 base and J gave up 5 bases; unmatched junction bases: 4. This CDR3 contains 15 residues. CDR3 sequence: CAWSGLAGGGETQYF. In nucleotides, the CDR3 is TGTGCCTGGAGTGGACTAGCGGGAGGAGGGGAGACCCAGTACTTC.

A remark on this clonotype: One junction end disagrees with the germline gene, perhaps due to a read error. This rearrangement joins TRBV6-2 or TRBV6-3 to TRBJ2-7; unclear D gene. CDR3 length equals 15 residues. Looked up from germline, CDR1 is MNHEY and CDR2 is SVGEGT. CDR3 sequence (DNA): TGTGCCAGCAGTTATTATCAATCGAGCTCCTACAAGCAGTACTTC. Translation gives CASSYYQSSSYKQYF.

This clonotype appeared a few times. It may be a read error: a sequence one base away is much more abundant. No conserved phenylalanine or tryptophan ends this CDR3, so it is likely a read error. This chain joins TRBV3-1 and TRBJ1-2; tentatively, D is TRBD1 (6 bases). Germline V CDR1 and CDR2: LGHDT, YNNKEL (reference sequence). The CDR3 has 17 residues. The germline V and J ends were trimmed by 0 bases and 7 bases, with 21 bases remaining between them. This CDR3 reads CASSQEFSRGLRIGYTL. The CDR3 nucleotides read TGTGCCAGCAGCCAAGAATTCAGCAGGGGACTAAGGATTGGCTACACCCTC.

The chain carries TRBV9 and TRBJ1-1; D not certain. CDR1 SGDLS and CDR2 YYNGEE come from the germline V gene. The CDR3 length is 15 residues. Trimming shortened V by 0 bases and J by 4 bases, and 13 bases separated the two germline ends. CDR3 residues: CASSVVVSFATEAFF. CDR3 sequence (DNA): TGTGCCAGCAGCGTAGTTGTATCCTTCGCCACTGAAGCTTTCTTT.

CDR3: CASSSTAGTSGYDEQFF. The CDR3 DNA is TGTGCCAGCAGCTCAACAGCCGGGACTAGCGGCTATGATGAGCAGTTCTTC. V usage is TRBV3-1 and J usage is TRBJ2-1; 11 bases map to TRBD2. V was clipped by 5 bases and J by 8 bases; unmatched bases: 14. Per the germline V gene, CDR1 is LGHDT and CDR2 is YNNKEL (reference sequence). CDR3 size: 17 residues.

The J gene is TRBJ1-6, the V gene TRBV28; D gene ambiguous. The CDR3 covers 14 residues. The V gene's germline CDR1 is MDHEN and CDR2 SYDVKM. Trimming cost V 6 bases and J 9 bases, with 15 bases left between them. CDR3 in amino acids: CASSPPSGFSPLHF. The CDR3 DNA sequence: TGTGCCAGCAGCCCTCCCAGCGGATTTTCACCCCTCCACTTT. Variable domain in full (rest from reference TRBV28 and TRBJ1-6): DVKVTQSSRYLVKRTGEKVFLECVQDMDHENMFWYRQDPGLGLRLIYFSYDVKMKEKGDIPEGYSVSREKKERFSLILESASTNQTSMYLCASSPPSGFSPLHFGNGTRLTVT.

The rearrangement links TRBV12-3 or TRBV12-4 to TRBJ2-7; tentatively, D is TRBD2 (5 bases). V shed 2 bases and J shed 2 bases, with 10 bases lying between them. The CDR3 loop spans 14 amino acids. In nucleotides, the CDR3 is TGTGCCAGCAGTTTAAACCAGGAGGCCTACGAGCAGTACTTC. This translates into CASSLNQEAYEQYF.

Ten or more counts support this clonotype. The V and J genes are TRBV28 and TRBJ2-1, with D unresolved. Germline V gene sequence: CDR1 MDHEN, CDR2 SYDVKM. This CDR3 region has 12 residues. V shed 5 bases and J shed 7 bases, with 9 bases lying between them. CDR3 in amino acids: CASSQPINEQFF. In nucleotides, the CDR3 is TGTGCCAGCAGTCAACCTATTAATGAGCAGTTCTTC.

The sample holds many counts of this clonotype. V gene TRBV12-3 or TRBV12-4 combines with J gene TRBJ2-1; a possible D gene is TRBD1 (5 bases). The V end lost 3 bases, the J end lost 9 bases, and 9 bases lay between the germline ends. This CDR3 has 12 amino acids. The CDR3 DNA reads TGTGCCAGCAGTTTTCAGGGCAGTGAGCAGTTCTTC. Its protein is CASSFQGSEQFF.

The chain is built from TRBV7-9 and TRBJ2-1; 7 bases map to TRBD2. V trimming: 1 base; J trimming: 8 bases; junction bases outside the gene matches: 8. CDR1 is SEHNR, CDR2 FQNEAQ, per germline (reference sequence). CDR3 size: 15 residues. The CDR3 spells CASSLVGRALDEQFF. For the CDR3, the DNA is TGTGCCAGCAGCTTAGTGGGGAGGGCCCTCGATGAGCAGTTCTTC.

The J gene is TRBJ1-2, the V gene TRBV18; 7 nucleotides agree with TRBD1. V shed 0 bases, J shed 6 bases, and the junction held 13 bases outside the gene matches. Germline V gives CDR1 KGHSH, CDR2 LQKENI. The CDR3 sequence is 17 residues long. The CDR3 region has the DNA TGTGCCAGCTCACCACCCCTTAGTCCGGTAACAGGGGATGGCTACACCTTC. Its translation: CASSPPLSPVTGDGYTF.

This clonotype was recorded many times. The rearrangement links TRBV5-8 to TRBJ2-7, with TRBD2 matching 7 bases. Germline loops: CDR1 SGHTS, CDR2 YDEGEE. V shed 4 bases and J 6 bases; nucleotides not matched to a gene: 13. The CDR3 sequence is 15 residues long. The CDR3 sequence: CASSPEAGPEVEQYF. In DNA, the CDR3 is TGTGCCAGCAGCCCAGAAGCGGGGCCCGAAGTCGAGCAGTACTTC.

This clonotype was seen a few times. The chain is built from TRBV19 and TRBJ2-6; no clear D gene. The CDR3 spans 13 residues. From germline, CDR1 is LNHDA and CDR2 SQIVND (reference sequence). Trimming took 6 bases from V and 4 from J, leaving 7 bases between them. CDR3 nucleotides: TGTGCCAGTAGGATGGCCGGGGCCAACGTCCTGACTTTC. Protein: CASRMAGANVLTF.

This clonotype appeared a few times. The chain recombines TRBV9 with TRBJ2-1, with TRBD2 matching over 9 bases. CDR3 length equals 15 residues. In germline, CDR1 is SGDLS, CDR2 YYNGEE. After removal of 3 bases from V and 2 bases from J, the junction contained 3 bases not matched to a gene. This chain's CDR3 is CASSDSGSPYNEQFF. The CDR3 DNA is TGTGCCAGCAGCGATAGCGGGAGCCCCTACAATGAGCAGTTCTTC. Full variable domain (rest looked up from reference TRBV9 and TRBJ2-1): DSGVTQTPKHLITATGQRVTLRCSPRSGDLSVYWYQQSLDQGLQFLIQYYNGEERAKGNILERFSAQQFPDLHSELNLSSLELGDSALYFCASSDSGSPYNEQFFGPGTRLTVL.

The chain has TRBV20-1 and TRBJ2-3; 7 bases map to TRBD1. The CDR3 sequence is 15 residues long. Looked up from germline, CDR1 is DFQATT and CDR2 is SNEGSKA (reference sequence). V dropped 0 bases and J dropped 4; count of bases not matched to a gene: 7. The CDR3 sequence is CSARDRHRGADTQYF. Written as DNA, the CDR3 is TGCAGTGCTAGAGACCGACACAGGGGAGCAGATACGCAGTATTTT.

The sample holds many counts of this clonotype. V is TRBV11-1 and J is TRBJ2-7; no reliable D call. V shed 4 bases and J shed 4 bases, with 8 bases lying between them. CDR1 is SGHAT, CDR2 FQDESV, per germline (reference sequence). The CDR3 has 12 residues. The CDR3 DNA sequence: TGTGCCAGCAGCTCAGACAAGTACGAGCAGTACTTC. Translated: CASSSDKYEQYF.

This clonotype was seen repeatedly, ten times or more. This chain uses TRBV20-1 with TRBJ1-6, with D perhaps TRBD1 (5 bases). The CDR3 sequence is 16 residues long. The V gene lost 0 bases and the J gene lost 8 bases, with 17 bases spanning the gap. In germline, CDR1 is DFQATT, CDR2 SNEGSKA (reference sequence). This chain's CDR3 is CSARDWGGRDYSPLHF. The CDR3 DNA reads TGCAGTGCTAGAGATTGGGGTGGCAGGGATTATTCACCCCTCCACTTT.